A selection of T cell receptor beta chains follows, all from one sample in a study of blood T cell repertoires in COVID-19. TCRdb's copy holds only in-frame clones and misses some; the assay was immunoSEQ multiplex PCR. Counted here are about 260,000 clones, around 87% occurring once; the ten biggest clones make up about 2.5%. The specimen sequenced was peripheral blood. The receptors shown here come from a woman aged 45-65 years with acute or convalescent COVID-19. CDR3s include the opening cysteine and the closing phenylalanine or tryptophan. A D gene is named only where the DNA matches it firmly. Expanded clones are given a class, and other clones once, few, many or no size at all.

>TRBV7-2|-|TRBJ2-1|-
CASSLFPGSPYNEQFF
TGTGCCAGCAGCTTATTTCCGGGATCGCCTTACAATGAGCAGTTCTTC
>TRBV6-6|once|TRBJ2-5|TRBD2
CASSKSRAGGQETQYF
TGTGCCAGCAGCAAGAGCCGGGCGGGGGGCCAAGAGACCCAGTACTTC
>TRBV29-1|-|TRBJ2-5|-
CSVEDRRGRETQYF
TGCAGCGTTGAAGATCGGAGGGGTCGAGAGACCCAGTACTTC
>TRBV7-2|-|TRBJ2-7|TRBD2
CASSFVGLAGDEQYF
TGTGCCAGCAGCTTTGTAGGGCTAGCGGGAGATGAGCAGTACTTC
>TRBV21-1|-|TRBJ1-5|-
CASSLFQPQHF
TGTGCCAGCAGCCTATTTCAGCCCCAGCATTTT
>TRBV5-1|once|TRBJ1-2|TRBD1
CASSQTTGVGGYTF
TGCGCCAGCAGCCAGACGACAGGGGTCGGAGGCTACACCTTC
>TRBV19|-|TRBJ2-1|TRBD2
CASSIDPLHAGGPYNEQFF
TGTGCCAGTAGTATAGATCCCCTTCACGCGGGAGGGCCTTACAATGAGCAGTTCTTC
>TRBV28|-|TRBJ2-1|TRBD2
CASSTPGGSLAGGWNEQFF
TGTGCCAGCAGCACCCCGGGAGGGAGCCTAGCGGGAGGGTGGAATGAGCAGTTCTTC
>TRBV6-5|-|TRBJ1-5|-
CASSFTQNQPQHF
TGTGCCAGCAGTTTCACCCAGAATCAGCCCCAGCATTTT
>TRBV27|-|TRBJ1-2|-
CASSSSGFGYTF
TGTGCCAGCAGTTCCTCAGGGTTCGGCTACACCTTC
>TRBV14|-|TRBJ2-7|TRBD2
CASSLRSGRGDYEQYF
TGTGCCAGCAGCCTACGCAGCGGGAGGGGCGACTACGAGCAGTACTTC
>TRBV4-1|-|TRBJ1-2|-
CASSQAGGRLNYGYTF
TGCGCCAGCAGCCAAGCCGGGGGGCGGCTAAACTATGGCTACACCTTC
>TRBV7-6|-|TRBJ2-7|TRBD2
CASSLEVASGIYEQYF
TGTGCCAGCAGCTTAGAGGTGGCTAGCGGGATCTACGAGCAGTACTTC
>TRBV19|-|TRBJ2-2|-
CASIYQNTGELFF
TGTGCCAGTATCTACCAAAACACCGGGGAGCTGTTTTTT
>TRBV7-2|-|TRBJ1-4|TRBD1
CASSLTGASTNEKLFF
TGTGCCAGCAGCTTGACAGGGGCCTCAACTAATGAAAAACTGTTTTTT
>TRBV5-4|-|TRBJ2-5|-
CASSLGTIPGGQETQYF
TGTGCCAGCAGCTTAGGGACAATCCCTGGGGGACAAGAGACCCAGTACTTC
>TRBV19|-|TRBJ2-3|TRBD2
CASSIFGSGRQDTQYF
TGTGCCAGTAGTATATTTGGTAGCGGGAGACAAGATACGCAGTATTTT
>TRBV3-1/TRBV3-2|-|TRBJ2-3|-
CASSRSGGTLTDTQYF
TGTGCCAGCAGCCGCTCCGGTGGGACTCTAACAGATACGCAGTATTTT
>TRBV5-1|few|TRBJ2-1|-
CASSLESSYNEQFF
TGCGCCAGCAGCTTGGAGAGCTCCTACAATGAGCAGTTCTTC
>TRBV4-2|-|TRBJ2-7|-
CASSQVYSFTYEQYF
TGTGCCAGCAGCCAAGTGTACAGTTTTACCTACGAGCAGTACTTC
>TRBV19|-|TRBJ2-2|-
CASSALVFSDTGELFF
TGTGCCAGTAGTGCCCTAGTTTTTTCCGACACCGGGGAGCTGTTTTTT
>TRBV3-1/TRBV3-2|-|TRBJ2-2|-
CASSQSGGELFF
TGTGCCAGCAGCCAATCCGGCGGGGAGCTGTTTTTT
>TRBV28|-|TRBJ2-3|-
CASSRTGRAVDTQYF
TGTGCCAGCAGCCGGACAGGGAGGGCGGTCGATACGCAGTATTTT
>TRBV6-5|-|TRBJ1-2|TRBD1
CASSPDREYGYTF
TGTGCCAGCAGTCCCGACAGGGAGTATGGCTACACCTTC
>TRBV11-2|-|TRBJ2-7|TRBD1
CASTAGTVSYEQYF
TGTGCCAGCACCGCTGGGACAGTGTCCTACGAGCAGTACTTC
>TRBV28|-|TRBJ2-7|-
CASTHDRTRYEQYF
TGTGCCAGCACCCACGACCGGACAAGATACGAGCAGTACTTC
>TRBV25-1|-|TRBJ1-6|-
CASSELFNSPLHF
TGTGCCAGCAGTGAACTGTTTAATTCACCCCTCCACTTT
>TRBV9|-|TRBJ2-5|-
CASSVGGVETQYF
TGTGCCAGCAGCGTAGGGGGGGTCGAGACCCAGTACTTC
>TRBV18|-|TRBJ2-4|TRBD1
CASSTGTGSVKF
TGTGCCAGCTCAACGGGGACAGGGTCGGTGAAGTTC